The rows below give T cell receptor beta chains drawn from one sample of a study of T cell changes during pregnancy in multiple sclerosis. Assay: immunoSEQ multiplex PCR; the TCRdb copy retains only in-frame clones and omits some. The sample holds roughly 75,000 clones, almost 95% seen once. The sample here was peripheral blood, taken in the third trimester of pregnancy. The receptors stem from a female donor in good health, enrolled as a control in a pregnancy study. CDR3s leave out the opening cysteine and the closing phenylalanine or tryptophan.

V gene: TRBV6-5; J gene: TRBJ2-3; CDR3 protein: ASSYSGSTDTQY
V gene: TRBV6-5; J gene: TRBJ2-2; CDR3 protein: ASSGGDHTGELF
V gene: TRBV7-9; J gene: TRBJ2-1; CDR3 protein: ASSTTGNYNEQF
V gene: TRBV19; J gene: TRBJ2-5; CDR3 protein: ASSWDRGETQY
V gene: TRBV27; J gene: TRBJ1-2; CDR3 protein: ASSLTGTGDGYT
V gene: TRBV4-3; J gene: TRBJ2-1; CDR3 protein: ASSQGQVYNEQF
V gene: TRBV30; J gene: TRBJ2-1; CDR3 protein: ASFSGSYNEQF
V gene: TRBV19; J gene: TRBJ1-2; CDR3 protein: ASSMMGARVQGTYGYT
V gene: TRBV18; J gene: TRBJ2-1; CDR3 protein: ASSPRTAGVDNEQF
V gene: TRBV28; J gene: TRBJ1-4; CDR3 protein: ASSRGAANEKLF
V gene: TRBV11-2; J gene: TRBJ1-3; CDR3 protein: ASSFPGGNTIY
V gene: TRBV5-1; J gene: TRBJ2-5; CDR3 protein: ASSFTGEETQY
V gene: TRBV27; J gene: TRBJ2-2; CDR3 protein: ASSIRLAANTGELF
V gene: TRBV30; J gene: TRBJ1-4; CDR3 protein: AWRRGYNEKLF
V gene: TRBV19; J gene: TRBJ2-7; CDR3 protein: ASSSIGTSPDEQY
V gene: TRBV5-1; J gene: TRBJ2-3; CDR3 protein: ASSLEREGTDTQY
V gene: TRBV5-1; J gene: TRBJ1-5; CDR3 protein: ASSLGGFNQPQH
V gene: TRBV5-6; J gene: TRBJ2-2; CDR3 protein: ASSWTGNTGELF
V gene: TRBV4-2; J gene: TRBJ2-5; CDR3 protein: ASSQNSGGQETQY
V gene: TRBV18; J gene: TRBJ1-2; CDR3 protein: ASSPTGQGSYGYT
V gene: TRBV19; J gene: TRBJ1-1; CDR3 protein: ASSLTVNTEAF
V gene: TRBV16; J gene: TRBJ2-7; CDR3 protein: ASSPRYEQY
V gene: TRBV7-9; J gene: TRBJ2-7; CDR3 protein: ASSPIRQGRTEYEQY
V gene: TRBV7-3; J gene: TRBJ2-1; CDR3 protein: ASSLAGLAGPNEQF
V gene: TRBV19; J gene: TRBJ1-2; CDR3 protein: ASSTPPRQRANYGYT